Listed below are T cell receptor beta chains from one sample, sequenced in a study of cytomegalovirus exposure and HLA in healthy donors. Clones were read by immunoSEQ multiplex PCR, and TCRdb kept only the in-frame ones, dropping some. The sample holds fewer than 140,000 clones; around 89% are singletons and the top ten take less than 2%. Sequencing was done on a sample of PBMCs. These receptor sequences come from a woman under 30 in good health and CMV-seropositive. Each CDR3 is given with its conserved first and last residue. D genes are given only for firm matches. Clone size is stated in some rows and not others, as once, few, many or a class when expanded.

abundance: .; v_gene: TRBV10-2; j_gene: TRBJ1-1; d_gene: TRBD1; CDR3aa: CASSNQGVNTEAFF; CDR3nt: TGCGCCAGCAGCAACCAGGGGGTCAACACTGAAGCTTTCTTT
abundance: .; v_gene: TRBV25-1; j_gene: TRBJ1-6; d_gene: TRBD1; CDR3aa: CASRGSAGGNSPLHF; CDR3nt: TGTGCCAGCAGAGGCAGCGCAGGGGGCAATTCACCCCTCCACTTT
abundance: .; v_gene: TRBV27; j_gene: TRBJ1-1; d_gene: .; CDR3aa: CASSDPPGYEAFF; CDR3nt: TGTGCCAGCAGTGATCCGCCAGGGTATGAAGCTTTCTTT
abundance: .; v_gene: TRBV5-4; j_gene: TRBJ1-2; d_gene: .; CDR3aa: CASSFGGVSHGYTF; CDR3nt: TGTGCCAGCAGCTTTGGAGGCGTAAGCCATGGCTACACCTTC
abundance: .; v_gene: TRBV7-2; j_gene: TRBJ2-7; d_gene: TRBD1; CDR3aa: CASRHIQGNSYEQYF; CDR3nt: TGTGCCAGCAGACACATACAGGGGAACTCCTACGAGCAGTACTTC
abundance: .; v_gene: TRBV28; j_gene: TRBJ1-3; d_gene: .; CDR3aa: CASSLGGGSGNTIYF; CDR3nt: TGTGCCAGCAGTTTAGGGGGGGGGTCTGGAAACACCATATATTTT
abundance: .; v_gene: TRBV28; j_gene: TRBJ1-5; d_gene: .; CDR3aa: CASSLRGFPNQPQHF; CDR3nt: TGTGCCAGCAGTTTGCGAGGATTCCCCAATCAGCCCCAGCATTTT
abundance: .; v_gene: TRBV11-3; j_gene: TRBJ2-5; d_gene: TRBD1; CDR3aa: CASSPGTGSETQYF; CDR3nt: TGTGCCAGCAGTCCGGGGACAGGGTCGGAGACCCAGTACTTC
abundance: .; v_gene: TRBV27; j_gene: TRBJ2-1; d_gene: TRBD2; CDR3aa: CASGALAGVLEVEQFF; CDR3nt: TGTGCCAGTGGGGCTCTAGCGGGGGTTCTAGAGGTTGAGCAGTTCTTC
abundance: .; v_gene: TRBV19; j_gene: TRBJ1-1; d_gene: TRBD1; CDR3aa: CASSDRGWTEAFF; CDR3nt: TGTGCCAGTAGCGACAGGGGATGGACTGAAGCTTTCTTT
abundance: .; v_gene: TRBV18; j_gene: TRBJ2-1; d_gene: .; CDR3aa: CASSPPLEIYNEQFF; CDR3nt: TGTGCCAGCTCACCACCGTTGGAGATATACAATGAGCAGTTCTTC
abundance: .; v_gene: TRBV10-3; j_gene: TRBJ2-1; d_gene: TRBD2; CDR3aa: CAISGGLAGGLDEQFF; CDR3nt: TGTGCCATCAGTGGCGGACTAGCGGGGGGGCTGGATGAGCAGTTCTTC
abundance: .; v_gene: TRBV9; j_gene: TRBJ2-3; d_gene: TRBD1; CDR3aa: CASSVGAHTGADTQYF; CDR3nt: TGTGCCAGCAGCGTAGGAGCTCATACAGGGGCAGATACGCAGTATTTT
abundance: .; v_gene: TRBV6-1; j_gene: TRBJ2-1; d_gene: TRBD1; CDR3aa: CASTIDRDSYNEQFF; CDR3nt: TGTGCCAGCACTATCGACAGGGACTCCTACAATGAGCAGTTCTTC
abundance: .; v_gene: TRBV2; j_gene: TRBJ1-6; d_gene: .; CDR3aa: CASSRESGSPLHF; CDR3nt: TGTGCCAGCAGTAGGGAAAGCGGTTCACCCCTCCACTTT
abundance: .; v_gene: TRBV2; j_gene: TRBJ2-7; d_gene: .; CDR3aa: CASSESVLVDRPYEQYF; CDR3nt: TGTGCCAGCAGTGAATCCGTTCTTGTCGACAGGCCCTACGAGCAGTACTTC
abundance: .; v_gene: TRBV9; j_gene: TRBJ1-6; d_gene: .; CDR3aa: CASSATGLRNSPLHF; CDR3nt: TGTGCCAGCAGTGCCACAGGGTTAAGGAATTCACCCCTCCACTTT
abundance: once; v_gene: TRBV28; j_gene: TRBJ2-7; d_gene: .; CDR3aa: CASSTGLYSYEQYF; CDR3nt: TGTGCCAGCAGTACGGGACTTTACTCCTACGAGCAGTACTTC
abundance: .; v_gene: TRBV14; j_gene: TRBJ2-1; d_gene: .; CDR3aa: CASSSRSSYNEQFF; CDR3nt: TGTGCCAGCAGCAGTAGATCCTCCTACAATGAGCAGTTCTTC
abundance: .; v_gene: TRBV28; j_gene: TRBJ1-1; d_gene: .; CDR3aa: CASRPRGNTEAFF; CDR3nt: TGTGCCAGCCGGCCCCGGGGAAACACTGAAGCTTTCTTT
abundance: once; v_gene: TRBV6-4; j_gene: TRBJ2-7; d_gene: .; CDR3aa: CASSDPLGTNSYEQYF; CDR3nt: TGTGCCAGCAGTGACCCTTTGGGGACAAATTCCTACGAGCAGTACTTC
abundance: .; v_gene: TRBV4-1; j_gene: TRBJ2-2; d_gene: TRBD1; CDR3aa: CASSHPTAGTGVTGELFF; CDR3nt: TGCGCCAGCAGCCACCCCACAGCCGGGACAGGGGTCACCGGGGAGCTGTTTTTT
abundance: .; v_gene: TRBV28; j_gene: TRBJ2-3; d_gene: .; CDR3aa: CASSNIPGGRTDTQYF; CDR3nt: TGTGCCAGCAGCAACATCCCGGGGGGCCGCACAGATACGCAGTATTTT
abundance: .; v_gene: TRBV9; j_gene: TRBJ1-1; d_gene: TRBD1; CDR3aa: CASSVGDREISEAFF; CDR3nt: TGTGCCAGCAGCGTAGGGGACAGAGAAATATCTGAAGCTTTCTTT
abundance: .; v_gene: TRBV10-1; j_gene: TRBJ2-2; d_gene: .; CDR3aa: CASSESRGTGELFF; CDR3nt: TGCGCCAGCAGTGAGTCCAGGGGCACCGGGGAGCTGTTTTTT
abundance: few; v_gene: TRBV7-9; j_gene: TRBJ1-2; d_gene: .; CDR3aa: CASSSNRRFDTF; CDR3nt: TGTGCCAGCAGCTCCAACAGGAGATTCGACACCTTC
abundance: .; v_gene: TRBV29-1; j_gene: TRBJ1-2; d_gene: .; CDR3aa: CSVEDRGKSSNYGYTF; CDR3nt: TGCAGCGTTGAAGACAGGGGAAAATCGTCTAACTATGGCTACACCTTC
abundance: .; v_gene: TRBV7-9; j_gene: TRBJ2-1; d_gene: TRBD1; CDR3aa: CASSPGQGADEQFF; CDR3nt: TGTGCCAGCAGCCCCGGACAGGGGGCGGATGAGCAGTTCTTC
abundance: .; v_gene: TRBV19; j_gene: TRBJ1-1; d_gene: .; CDR3aa: CASQGAHWNTEAFF; CDR3nt: TGTGCCAGTCAGGGTGCCCATTGGAACACTGAAGCTTTCTTT
abundance: .; v_gene: TRBV28; j_gene: TRBJ2-3; d_gene: .; CDR3aa: CASSLSGGHTQYF; CDR3nt: TGTGCCAGCAGTTTATCTGGGGGCCATACGCAGTATTTT
abundance: .; v_gene: TRBV4-1; j_gene: TRBJ2-2; d_gene: .; CDR3aa: CASSQVGGRNTGELFF; CDR3nt: TGCGCCAGCAGCCAAGTTGGGGGCCGGAACACCGGGGAGCTGTTTTTT
abundance: .; v_gene: TRBV6-5; j_gene: TRBJ1-5; d_gene: .; CDR3aa: CATRRDSNQPQHF; CDR3nt: TGTGCCACGCGGCGGGATAGCAATCAGCCCCAGCATTTT
abundance: .; v_gene: TRBV9; j_gene: TRBJ2-3; d_gene: TRBD2; CDR3aa: CASSPGLAGGTDTQYF; CDR3nt: TGTGCCAGCAGTCCTGGGCTAGCGGGGGGAACAGATACGCAGTATTTT
abundance: .; v_gene: TRBV6-1; j_gene: TRBJ2-1; d_gene: TRBD1; CDR3aa: CASSEYRGPYNEQFF; CDR3nt: TGTGCCAGCAGTGAATACAGGGGACCCTACAATGAGCAGTTCTTC
abundance: .; v_gene: TRBV9; j_gene: TRBJ2-5; d_gene: TRBD1; CDR3aa: CASSVGPGGLGETQYF; CDR3nt: TGTGCCAGCAGCGTAGGCCCAGGGGGCCTGGGAGAGACCCAGTACTTC
abundance: .; v_gene: TRBV4-1; j_gene: TRBJ1-5; d_gene: TRBD1; CDR3aa: CASSAGGIQPQHF; CDR3nt: TGCGCCAGCAGTGCAGGGGGCATTCAGCCCCAGCATTTT
abundance: .; v_gene: TRBV9; j_gene: TRBJ2-2; d_gene: .; CDR3aa: CASSVGPGGARTGELFF; CDR3nt: TGTGCCAGCAGCGTAGGGCCTGGGGGGGCGAGGACCGGGGAGCTGTTTTTT
abundance: .; v_gene: TRBV5-4; j_gene: TRBJ1-1; d_gene: TRBD1; CDR3aa: CASNSGQENTEAFF; CDR3nt: TGTGCCAGCAACTCGGGACAGGAGAACACTGAAGCTTTCTTT
abundance: .; v_gene: TRBV6-5; j_gene: TRBJ1-4; d_gene: .; CDR3aa: CASTVDSSNEKLFF; CDR3nt: TGTGCCAGCACCGTGGACAGTTCTAATGAAAAACTGTTTTTT
abundance: .; v_gene: TRBV18; j_gene: TRBJ1-3; d_gene: TRBD1; CDR3aa: CASSVLGQGSTENTIYF; CDR3nt: TGTGCCAGCTCAGTCCTCGGACAGGGGAGTACTGAGAACACCATATATTTT
abundance: once; v_gene: TRBV30; j_gene: TRBJ2-1; d_gene: TRBD2; CDR3aa: CAWSVAGGRNEQFF; CDR3nt: TGTGCCTGGAGTGTAGCGGGGGGGAGGAATGAGCAGTTCTTC
abundance: once; v_gene: TRBV9; j_gene: TRBJ2-1; d_gene: .; CDR3aa: CASNEGPSYNEQFF; CDR3nt: TGTGCCAGTAACGAGGGTCCCTCCTACAATGAGCAGTTCTTC
abundance: .; v_gene: TRBV7-9; j_gene: TRBJ2-1; d_gene: TRBD2; CDR3aa: CASSPGHGRGDNEQFF; CDR3nt: TGTGCCAGCAGCCCCGGTCATGGACGGGGGGATAATGAGCAGTTCTTC